These 21 T cell receptor beta chains were sequenced from one sample in a study of CD8+ T cells in alopecia areata. RNA extraction and reverse transcription yielded cDNA as sequencing template. The method was immunoSEQ multiplex PCR; TCRdb's version includes in-frame clones alone and lacks a portion of them. Altogether 110,000 to 150,000 clones are present, approximately 50% being singletons, with the ten largest covering around 1%. The material sequenced was CD4+ T cells sorted from blood, taken at week 0. Every receptor here comes from a human donor with alopecia areata.

This clone has a handful of counts. This rearrangement joins TRBV5-6 to TRBJ2-3; perhaps TRBD2 as D (6 bases). The CDR3 consists of 14 residues. Trimming removed 5 bases from V and 2 bases from J, with 12 bases in between. Germline V gene lookup returns CDR1 SGHDT and CDR2 YYEEEE. CDR3 DNA: TGTGCCAGCAGTTTCGGCGGGGTCACAGATACGCAGTATTTT. Amino acid sequence: CASSFGGVTDTQYF.

In this sample, this clone turned up a few times. This sequence joins TRBV6-6 and TRBJ2-4; D could derive from TRBD1 or TRBD2 (5 bases each). Trimming cost V 4 bases and J 7 bases, with 8 bases left between them. CDR3 size: 12 residues. CDR1 is MNHNY and CDR2 is SVGAGI in the germline V gene (reference sequence). The CDR3 spells CASSSRENIQYF. The DNA of the CDR3 is TGTGCCAGCAGTTCCAGGGAGAACATTCAGTACTTC.

J is TRBJ2-1 and V is TRBV29-1, with 13 bases identical to TRBD2. The CDR3 runs 14 residues. V dropped 7 bases and J dropped 6; count of bases not matched to a gene: 6. In germline, CDR1 is SQVTM, CDR2 ANQGSEA. The CDR3: CSGSLAGGLNEQFF. The CDR3 region has the DNA TGCAGCGGCTCACTAGCGGGAGGGCTCAATGAGCAGTTCTTC.

Note on this clone: Other DNA sequences in the sample encode the same CDR3. This sequence joins TRBV20-1 and TRBJ2-5; the D is unclear. CDR1 is DFQATT, CDR2 SNEGSKA, per germline (reference sequence). Trimming removed 1 base at V and 5 bases at J, with 5 bases between. The CDR3 has 11 amino acids. This chain's CDR3 is CSARVTETQYF. In DNA form, the CDR3 reads TGCAGTGCTAGAGTAACCGAGACCCAGTACTTC.

In this sample, this clone turned up a few times. V is TRBV29-1 and J is TRBJ2-5, with D perhaps given as TRBD1 or TRBD2 (5 bases each). The CDR3 spans 13 residues. The V gene lost 6 bases and the J gene lost 0 bases, with 11 bases spanning the gap. Germline V CDR1 and CDR2: SQVTM, ANQGSEA. As DNA, the CDR3 is TGCAGCGTCGACGGGACGAACCAAGAGACCCAGTACTTC. It yields the protein CSVDGTNQETQYF.

This clone was counted between two and nine times. The chain uses TRBV6-1 and TRBJ2-7; D is uncertain. The CDR3 loop spans 12 amino acids. Germline-derived CDR1 and CDR2 are MNHNS and SASEGT. The germline V and J ends were trimmed by 7 bases and 3 bases, with 10 bases remaining between them. The CDR3 region is CASTLDGYEQYF. The CDR3 DNA reads TGTGCCAGCACCTTAGACGGCTACGAGCAGTACTTC.

The J gene is TRBJ1-1, the V gene TRBV29-1; no clear D gene. V gave up 6 bases and J gave up 0 bases, with 2 bases separating them. This CDR3 is built from 10 residues. The germline gives CDR1 SQVTM, CDR2 ANQGSEA. CDR3 nucleotides: TGCAGCGTAATGAACACTGAAGCTTTCTTT. Residues: CSVMNTEAFF.

This chain uses TRBV6-5 with TRBJ2-4; D is possibly TRBD1 or TRBD2 (5 bases each). This CDR3 has 14 residues. Deletions cut 8 bases from V and 4 bases from J, with 15 bases between. Germline values: CDR1 MNHEY, CDR2 SVGAGI. CDR3 protein: CASQGVGVKNIQYF. The CDR3 coding sequence is TGTGCCAGCCAGGGAGTAGGGGTAAAAAACATTCAGTACTTC.

This chain uses TRBV5-1 with TRBJ1-5, with a weak D call TRBD1 (6 bases). Germline lookup yields CDR1 SGHRS and CDR2 YFSETQ. The CDR3 has 14 amino acids. Trimming shortened V by 2 bases and J by 3 bases, and 9 bases separated the two germline ends. CDR3: CASSLSGANQPQHF. The CDR3 DNA sequence: TGCGCCAGCAGCTTATCAGGGGCCAATCAGCCCCAGCATTTT.

The table lists this clone with a count of one. This CDR3 is CASSVVQDPNYGYTF. The CDR3 nucleotides are TGTGCCAGCAGCGTAGTACAGGACCCTAACTATGGCTACACCTTC. The chain recombines TRBV9 with TRBJ1-2, with D possibly TRBD1 on 5 matching bases. V lost 0 bases and J 0 bases, leaving 9 bases between the germline ends. CDR3 length: 15 amino acids. The V gene's germline CDR1 is SGDLS and CDR2 YYNGEE.

This rearrangement joins TRBV4-2 to TRBJ1-2; 7 bases are shared with TRBD1. After removal of 3 bases from V and 8 bases from J, the junction contained 9 bases not matched to a gene. The CDR3 covers 14 residues. Germline values: CDR1 LGHNA, CDR2 YNFKEQ. The DNA of the CDR3 is TGTGCCAGCAGCCATGCCACCGACAGGGAGGGCTACACCTTC. This translates into CASSHATDREGYTF.

This clone was seen a few times. V and J are TRBV29-1 and TRBJ1-5; no definite D call. The V gene lost 4 bases and the J gene lost 2 bases, with 9 bases spanning the gap. Germline V lookup: CDR1 SQVTM, CDR2 ANQGSEA. The CDR3 consists of 13 residues. In nucleotides, the CDR3 is TGCAGCGTTGCTATCGGGGGCAATCAGCCCCAGCATTTT. Translation: CSVAIGGNQPQHF.

The genes are TRBV4-2 and TRBJ2-7, with D possibly matching TRBD1 (6 bases). Germline values: CDR1 LGHNA, CDR2 YNFKEQ. V lost 1 base, J lost 3 bases, and 13 bases lay in between. The CDR3 covers 15 residues. The CDR3 coding sequence is TGTGCCAGCAGCCAAGCCTACAGGGATTTCTACGAGCAGTACTTC. Its protein product is CASSQAYRDFYEQYF.

This clone was observed a single time. This chain links TRBV5-1 with TRBJ2-2; the D gene is possibly TRBD2 (5 bases). Looked up from germline, CDR1 is SGHRS and CDR2 is YFSETQ. This CDR3 is 15 amino acids long. The V end lost 4 bases, the J end lost 0 bases, and 10 bases lay between the germline ends. CDR3 sequence: CASSVRDPNTGELFF. The CDR3 coding sequence is TGCGCCAGCAGCGTCCGGGATCCGAACACCGGGGAGCTGTTTTTT.

The CDR3 DNA reads as TGTGCCACCTCGGGGGATGATCAGCCCCAGCATTTT. Amino acid sequence: CATSGDDQPQHF. The rearrangement links TRBV15 to TRBJ1-5; the D gene is possibly TRBD1 (5 bases). Germline CDR1 reads LNHNV; CDR2 reads YYDKDF (reference sequence). V lost 8 bases, J lost 5 bases, and 10 bases lay in between. The CDR3 totals 12 residues. Combining the CDR3 with reference TRBV15 and TRBJ1-5 gives the whole variable domain DAMVIQNPRYQVTQFGKPVTLSCSQTLNHNVMYWYQQKSSQAPKLLFHYYDKDFNNEADTPDNFQSRRPNTSFCFLDIRSPGLGDTAMYLCATSGDDQPQHFGDGTRLSIL.

The chain joins TRBV10-3 to TRBJ1-1; 10 nucleotides match TRBD1. V dropped 3 bases and J dropped 1; count of bases not matched to a gene: 2. The CDR3 runs to 15 residues. CDR1 is ENHRY, CDR2 SYGVKD, per germline. CDR3 loop: CAISERDRGNTEAFF. The DNA for the CDR3 is TGTGCCATCAGTGAAAGGGACAGGGGGAACACTGAAGCTTTCTTT.

The chain recombines TRBV7-9 with TRBJ2-7; D unresolved. V lost 2 bases to trimming and J lost 3 bases, with 2 bases between them. The CDR3 contains 11 residues. The germline V gene has CDR1 SEHNR and CDR2 FQNEAQ (reference sequence). The CDR3 DNA is TGTGCCAGCAGCTTAATCTACGAGCAGTACTTC. It encodes CASSLIYEQYF.

This clone has more than one count but fewer than ten. The chain recombines TRBV7-2 with TRBJ2-1; D gene ambiguous. V was trimmed by 6 bases and J by 4 bases, leaving 10 bases between them. The CDR3 extends over 13 amino acids. Per the germline V gene, CDR1 is SGHTA and CDR2 is FQGNSA. The CDR3 loop reads CASRIGQYNEQFF. The CDR3 DNA sequence: TGTGCCAGCAGGATCGGGCAGTACAATGAGCAGTTCTTC.

This rearrangement joins TRBV2 to TRBJ1-1; 8 nucleotides agree with TRBD1. V lost 7 bases, J lost 7 bases, and 8 bases stayed unmatched. The CDR3 spans 13 residues. Germline V lookup: CDR1 SNHLY, CDR2 FYNNEI. The CDR3 sequence: CASTRDRNLEAFF. The CDR3 nucleotides read TGTGCCAGCACGAGGGACAGGAACCTTGAAGCTTTCTTT.

This chain connects TRBV2 to TRBJ1-2; TRBD1 matches 8 bases. This CDR3 spans 13 amino acids. The J segment lost 3 bases and the V segment lost 5 bases, leaving 2 bases of the junction unmatched. Per germline, CDR1 SNHLY and CDR2 FYNNEI. The CDR3, as DNA: TGTGCCAGCAGTAAACAGGGGGACTATGGCTACACCTTC. Its translation: CASSKQGDYGYTF.

The CDR3 loop is CAWSAAGTGFHEQYF. The DNA of the CDR3 is TGTGCCTGGAGTGCCGCCGGGACAGGGTTCCACGAGCAGTACTTC. The chain carries TRBV30 and TRBJ2-7; 9 bases are shared with TRBD1. Germline CDR1 and CDR2: GTSNPN and SVGIG (reference sequence). With V trimmed by 1 base and J by 5 bases, 9 bases remained unmatched. There are 15 residues in the CDR3.